The 7 T cell receptor beta chains reported below all come from one sample, sequenced in a study of Graves' ophthalmopathy and Graves' hyperthyroidism. RNA served as the template for amplifying TCR beta CDR3 regions. RT-PCR in the first round used HTBI primers; a second-round multiplex PCR followed. TCRdb itself ran the multiplex PCR reads through MiXCR, one entry per CDR3 protein. The data show a few hundred thousand distinct CDR3 sequences, less than 40% seen once. Material for sequencing was peripheral blood or thyroid tissue (not recorded which). The receptors originated from an adult man with Graves' hyperthyroidism.

This clonotype was found many times. V is TRBV7-2 and J is TRBJ1-5; the match to TRBD1 covers 8 bases. After removal of 5 bases from V and 7 bases from J, the junction contained 7 bases not matched to a gene. The CDR3 length is 14 residues. From germline, CDR1 is SGHTA and CDR2 FQGNSA. Written as DNA, the CDR3 is TGTGCCAGCAGCCCAGACAGGGGAAGGCAGCCCCAGCATTTT. This gives the protein CASSPDRGRQPQHF.

This clonotype was picked up many times. The V gene is TRBV5-4, the J gene TRBJ1-6; D remains unclear. V shed 4 bases and J shed 7 bases, with 6 bases lying between them. Germline-derived CDR1 and CDR2 are SGHNT and YYREEE (reference sequence). This CDR3 comprises 12 residues. The CDR3 region has the DNA TGTGCCAGCAGCGAAGTGAATTCACCCCTCCACTTT. As protein: CASSEVNSPLHF.

This clonotype was seen repeatedly, ten times or more. The CDR3 is CAISSTGGKEKLFF. CDR3 coding DNA: TGTGCCATCAGTTCGACAGGGGGCAAGGAAAAACTGTTTTTT. V and J are TRBV10-3 and TRBJ1-4; 10 bases fit TRBD1. V was clipped by 5 bases and J by 8 bases; unmatched bases: 5. The CDR3 runs to 14 residues. From germline, CDR1 is ENHRY and CDR2 SYGVKD.

This clonotype was seen many times. The V and J genes are TRBV15 and TRBJ1-1; D ambiguous. The V end was cut by 0 bases, the J end by 0 bases, with 8 bases between. CDR3 length: 15 amino acids. Germline CDR1 reads LNHNV; CDR2 reads YYDKDF (reference sequence). Here the CDR3 DNA reads TGTGCCACCAGCAGAGAAGGAATCATGAACACTGAAGCTTTCTTT. Translated, it gives CATSREGIMNTEAFF.

V usage is TRBV10-2 and J usage is TRBJ1-1; D is possibly TRBD1 (5 bases). The germline V gene encodes CDR1 WSHSY and CDR2 SAAADI. V was shortened by 5 bases and J by 7 bases, with 14 bases between the two germline ends. The CDR3 is made up of 13 amino acids. CDR3: CASSSGPTNEAFF. The CDR3 bases are TGCGCCAGCAGTTCAGGGCCAACTAATGAAGCTTTCTTT.

The rearrangement uses TRBV28 and TRBJ2-7; D gene unclear. Germline V gene sequence: CDR1 MDHEN, CDR2 SYDVKM. CDR3 size: 12 residues. V was shortened by 8 bases and J by 6 bases, with 14 bases between the two germline ends. CDR3 nucleotide sequence: TGTGCCAGCGGGGTTCCCCCGGGCGAGCAGTACTTC. This translates into CASGVPPGEQYF.

This clonotype was observed at least ten times. This sequence joins TRBV29-1 and TRBJ1-1; TRBD1 matches at 7 bases. The CDR3 has 13 residues. V dropped 4 bases and J dropped 6; count of bases not matched to a gene: 8. Looked up from germline, CDR1 is SQVTM and CDR2 is ANQGSEA. The CDR3 DNA reads as TGCAGCGTTGTAAGACAGGGTACGGCTGAAGCTTTCTTT. Its translation: CSVVRQGTAEAFF.